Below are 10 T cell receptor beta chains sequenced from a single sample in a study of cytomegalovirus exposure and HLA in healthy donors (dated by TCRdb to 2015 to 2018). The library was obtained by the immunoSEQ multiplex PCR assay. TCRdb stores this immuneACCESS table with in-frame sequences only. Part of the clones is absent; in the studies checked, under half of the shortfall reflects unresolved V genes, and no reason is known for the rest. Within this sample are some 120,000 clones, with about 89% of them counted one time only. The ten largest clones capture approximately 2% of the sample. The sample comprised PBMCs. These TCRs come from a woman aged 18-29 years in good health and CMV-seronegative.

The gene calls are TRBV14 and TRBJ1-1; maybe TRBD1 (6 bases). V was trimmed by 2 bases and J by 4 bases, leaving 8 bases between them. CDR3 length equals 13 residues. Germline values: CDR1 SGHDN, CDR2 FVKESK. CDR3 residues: CASSQIRGTEAFF. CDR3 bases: TGTGCCAGCAGCCAAATCAGGGGCACTGAAGCTTTCTTT.

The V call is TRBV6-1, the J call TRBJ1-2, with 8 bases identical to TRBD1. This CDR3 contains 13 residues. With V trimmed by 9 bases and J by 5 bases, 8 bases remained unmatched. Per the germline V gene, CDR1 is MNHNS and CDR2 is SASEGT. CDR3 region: CASTAGGGYGYTF. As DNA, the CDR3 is TGTGCCAGTACAGCAGGGGGCGGATATGGCTACACCTTC.

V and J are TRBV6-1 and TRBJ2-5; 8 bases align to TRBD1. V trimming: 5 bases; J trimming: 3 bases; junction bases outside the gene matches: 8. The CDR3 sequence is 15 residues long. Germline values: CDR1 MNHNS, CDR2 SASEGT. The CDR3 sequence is CASSPRWTGKETQYF. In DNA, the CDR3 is TGTGCCAGCAGTCCCCGATGGACAGGGAAAGAGACCCAGTACTTC.

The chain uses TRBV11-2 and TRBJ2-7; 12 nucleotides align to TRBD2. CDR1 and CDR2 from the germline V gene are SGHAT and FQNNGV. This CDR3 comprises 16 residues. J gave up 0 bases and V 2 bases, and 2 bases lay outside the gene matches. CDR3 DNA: TGTGCCAGCAGCTTAAGACTAGCGGGAGACTCCTACGAGCAGTACTTC. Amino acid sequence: CASSLRLAGDSYEQYF.

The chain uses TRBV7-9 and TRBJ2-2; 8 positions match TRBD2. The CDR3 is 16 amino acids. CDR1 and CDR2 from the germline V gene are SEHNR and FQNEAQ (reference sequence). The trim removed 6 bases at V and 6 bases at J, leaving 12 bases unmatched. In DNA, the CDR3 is TGTGCCAGCAGGTCCCCCAGCGGGAGAAAACCCGGGGAGCTGTTTTTT. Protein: CASRSPSGRKPGELFF.

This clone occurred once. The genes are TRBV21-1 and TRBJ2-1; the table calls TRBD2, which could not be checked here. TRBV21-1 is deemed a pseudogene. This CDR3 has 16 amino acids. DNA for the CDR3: TGTGCCAGCAGCAAACGCCACACGGGTGGATGGGATGAGCAGTTCTTC. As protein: CASSKRHTGGWDEQFF.

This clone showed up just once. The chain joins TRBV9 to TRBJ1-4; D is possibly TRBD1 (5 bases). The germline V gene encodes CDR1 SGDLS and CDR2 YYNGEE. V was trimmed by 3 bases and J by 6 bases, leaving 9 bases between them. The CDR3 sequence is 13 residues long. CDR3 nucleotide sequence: TGTGCCAGCAGCGGGGGCAGGGATGAAAAACTGTTTTTT. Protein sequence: CASSGGRDEKLFF. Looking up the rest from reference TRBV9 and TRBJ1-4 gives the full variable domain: DSGVTQTPKHLITATGQRVTLRCSPRSGDLSVYWYQQSLDQGLQFLIQYYNGEERAKGNILERFSAQQFPDLHSELNLSSLELGDSALYFCASSGGRDEKLFFGSGTQLSVL.

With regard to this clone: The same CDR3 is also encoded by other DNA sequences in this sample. The chain's CDR3 is CASSPPGQHYGYTF. CDR3 DNA sequence: TGTGCCAGCAGTCCACCGGGACAGCACTATGGCTACACCTTC. This chain connects TRBV28 to TRBJ1-2; 7 positions match TRBD1. CDR1 is MDHEN and CDR2 is SYDVKM in the germline V gene. This CDR3 has 14 amino acids. J gave up 3 bases and V 5 bases, and 6 bases lay outside the gene matches.

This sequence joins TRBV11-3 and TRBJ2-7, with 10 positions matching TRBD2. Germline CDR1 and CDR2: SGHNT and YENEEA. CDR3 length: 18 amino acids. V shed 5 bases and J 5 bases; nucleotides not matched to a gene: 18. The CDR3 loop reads CASSLGGWVLAGAHEQYF. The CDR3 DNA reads TGTGCCAGCAGCCTAGGGGGGTGGGTCCTAGCGGGAGCCCACGAGCAGTACTTC.

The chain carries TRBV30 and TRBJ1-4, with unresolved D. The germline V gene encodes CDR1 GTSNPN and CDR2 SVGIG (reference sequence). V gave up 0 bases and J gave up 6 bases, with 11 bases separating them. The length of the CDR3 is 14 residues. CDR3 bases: TGTGCCTGGAGTGTACGTCTGAGGGATGAAAAACTGTTTTTT. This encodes CAWSVRLRDEKLFF.